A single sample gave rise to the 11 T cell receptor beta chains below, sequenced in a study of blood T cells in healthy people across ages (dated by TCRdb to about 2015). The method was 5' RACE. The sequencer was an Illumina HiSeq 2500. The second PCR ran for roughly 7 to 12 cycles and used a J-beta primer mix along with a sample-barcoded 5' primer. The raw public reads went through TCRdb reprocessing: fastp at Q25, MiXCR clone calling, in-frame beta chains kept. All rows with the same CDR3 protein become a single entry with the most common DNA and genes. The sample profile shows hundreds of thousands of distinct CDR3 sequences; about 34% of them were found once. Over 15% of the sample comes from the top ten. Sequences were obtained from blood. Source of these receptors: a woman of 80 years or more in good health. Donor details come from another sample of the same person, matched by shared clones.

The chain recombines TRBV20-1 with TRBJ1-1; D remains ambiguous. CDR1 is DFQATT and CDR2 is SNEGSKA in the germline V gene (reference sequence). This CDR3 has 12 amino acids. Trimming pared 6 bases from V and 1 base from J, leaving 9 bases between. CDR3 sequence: CSAGRTNTEAFF. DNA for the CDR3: TGCAGTGCCGGGAGGACGAACACTGAAGCTTTCTTT.

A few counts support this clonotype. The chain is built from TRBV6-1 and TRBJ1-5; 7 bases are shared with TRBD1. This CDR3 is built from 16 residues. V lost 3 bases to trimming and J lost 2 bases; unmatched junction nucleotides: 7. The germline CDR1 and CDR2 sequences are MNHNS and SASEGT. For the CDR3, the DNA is TGTGCCAGCAGTGACGGGACAGCCTGGGGCAATCAGCCCCAGCATTTT. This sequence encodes CASSDGTAWGNQPQHF.

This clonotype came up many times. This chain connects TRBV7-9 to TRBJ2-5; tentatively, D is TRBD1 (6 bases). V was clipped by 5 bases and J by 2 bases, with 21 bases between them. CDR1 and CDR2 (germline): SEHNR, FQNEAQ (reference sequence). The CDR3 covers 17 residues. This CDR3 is CASSGRPGAGNQETQYF. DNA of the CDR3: TGTGCCAGCAGCGGGCGACCAGGGGCAGGGAATCAAGAGACCCAGTACTTC.

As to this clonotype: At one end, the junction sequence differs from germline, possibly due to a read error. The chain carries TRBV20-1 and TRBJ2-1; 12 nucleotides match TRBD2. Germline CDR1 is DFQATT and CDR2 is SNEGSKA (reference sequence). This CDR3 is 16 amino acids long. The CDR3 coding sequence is TGCTGTGCTAGCCCCCCTAGCGGGAGGGCCTACAATGAGCAGTTCTTC. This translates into CCASPPSGRAYNEQFF.

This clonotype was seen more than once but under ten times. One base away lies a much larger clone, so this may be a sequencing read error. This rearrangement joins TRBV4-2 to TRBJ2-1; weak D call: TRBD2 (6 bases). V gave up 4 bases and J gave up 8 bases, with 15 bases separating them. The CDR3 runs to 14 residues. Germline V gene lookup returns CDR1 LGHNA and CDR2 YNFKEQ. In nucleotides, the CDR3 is TGTGCCAGCAGCCCGCCGGGGGTCTGCTATGAGCAGTTCTTC. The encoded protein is CASSPPGVCYEQFF.

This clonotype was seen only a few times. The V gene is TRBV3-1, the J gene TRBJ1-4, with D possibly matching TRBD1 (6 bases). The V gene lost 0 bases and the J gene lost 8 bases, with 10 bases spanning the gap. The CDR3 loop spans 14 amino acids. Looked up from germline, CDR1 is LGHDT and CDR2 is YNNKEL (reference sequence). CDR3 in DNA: TGTGCCAGCAGCCAAGAAGGGACACGAGAAAAACTGTTTTTT. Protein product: CASSQEGTREKLFF.

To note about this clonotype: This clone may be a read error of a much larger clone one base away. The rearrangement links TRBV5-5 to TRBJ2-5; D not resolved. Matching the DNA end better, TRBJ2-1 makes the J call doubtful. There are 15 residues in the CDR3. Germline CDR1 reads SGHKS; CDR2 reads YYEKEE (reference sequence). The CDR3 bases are TGTGCCAGCAGCCTCTTAGATAGGGTTACGGAGACCCAGTTCTTC. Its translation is CASSLLDRVTETQFF.

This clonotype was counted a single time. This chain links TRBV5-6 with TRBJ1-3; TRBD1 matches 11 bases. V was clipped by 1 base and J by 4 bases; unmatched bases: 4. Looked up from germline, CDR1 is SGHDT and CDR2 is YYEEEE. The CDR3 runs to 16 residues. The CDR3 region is CASSLLDRGPGNTIYF. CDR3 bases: TGTGCCAGCAGCTTGTTGGACAGGGGGCCCGGAAACACCATATATTTT.

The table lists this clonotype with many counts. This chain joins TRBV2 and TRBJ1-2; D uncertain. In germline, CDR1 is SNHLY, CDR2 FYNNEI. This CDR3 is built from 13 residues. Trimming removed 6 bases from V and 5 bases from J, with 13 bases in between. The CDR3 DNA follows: TGTGCCAGCAGCCGCAACCCCCGTTATGGCTACACCTTC. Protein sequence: CASSRNPRYGYTF.

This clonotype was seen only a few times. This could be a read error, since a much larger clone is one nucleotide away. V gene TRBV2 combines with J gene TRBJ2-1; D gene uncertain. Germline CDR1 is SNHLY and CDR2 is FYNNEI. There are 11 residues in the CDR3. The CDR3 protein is CANSETGPQFF. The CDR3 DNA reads TGTGCCAACAGTGAAACCGGTCCCCAGTTCTTC.

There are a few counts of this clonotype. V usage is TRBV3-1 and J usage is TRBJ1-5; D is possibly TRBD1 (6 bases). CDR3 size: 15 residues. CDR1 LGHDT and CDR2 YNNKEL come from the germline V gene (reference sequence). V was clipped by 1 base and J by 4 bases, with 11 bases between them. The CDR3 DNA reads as TGTGCCAGCAGCCAAGGGAGGACAGTAAATCAGCCCCAGCATTTT. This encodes CASSQGRTVNQPQHF.